Described below is a single TCR beta chain sequence and its context. This clone was seen only a few times. No cognate antigen has been identified for it. No base-level quality is on record; no much larger clone is a single base apart. The entry originates in a study of T cell responses to AZD1222 COVID-19 vaccine (dated by TCRdb to about 2021). Some background on the complete study: AZD1222 recipients whose second dose came at about 4 weeks and those whose second dose came at about 12 weeks were combined into one group, since spike-specific TCR depth and breadth did not differ between the two schedules. A total of over 230 trial participants underwent TCR sequencing, of whom approximately 200 had received two doses of AZD1222 and around 25 had received two doses of the MenACWY control vaccine. Enrollment into the trials was organized by age into subgroups of 18-55, 56-69 and 70-plus years, and those subgroups contained roughly 160, 29 and 62 TCR-sequenced participants, respectively.

The investigation overall reported the following: Because no samples from the day 14 peak response were available, repertoires could be characterized only after the peak T cell response. The whole spike protein was spanned by vaccine-associated CD4 TCRs, and dominant responses were seen in regions 160-218 and 743-854. Participants were mostly white British, with more females than males. The authors suggested clonal diversity may have been underestimated. Only a handful of AZD1222 recipients were SARS-CoV-2 seropositive at baseline, limiting conclusions about previously exposed vaccinees. The 56-69-year group was small, and its depth increase did not reach significance, likely because of low power. Epitopes outside the regions mutated in the B.1.351 and B.1.1.7 variants were reportedly recognized by nearly half of the unique spike-specific TCRs. Spike-specific TCR breadth and depth rose significantly after two AZD1222 doses compared with day 0 and with MenACWY recipients.

This sample's time point label indicates: baseline before first vaccination. The vaccinee samples were drawn from two UK trials, COV001 and COV002, one of which was a single-blind randomized controlled phase 2/3 trial testing AZD1222 (ChAdOx1 nCoV-19) in healthy adults. For TCRbeta chain sequencing, PBMC samples were collected from trial participants at day 0 and at day 28 after the second dose. The CDR3 regions of human TCRbeta chains were analyzed by immunosequencing. Under the source paper's analysis protocol: Repertoire TCRs were checked for matches against a reference library of SARS-CoV-2-specific TCRs that had been generated using the MIRA antigen-specificity platform. Breadth was defined as the fraction of unique TCRs that were SARS-CoV-2-associated, and depth was defined as the fraction of total T cells that were SARS-CoV-2-associated. Using the MIRA data, every spike-specific TCR was mapped to the spike region that the TCR reacted to and assigned to either a CD4 or a CD8 class. Log10-transformed breadth and depth values were compared by one-way ANOVA with Sidak's multiple comparisons tests. TCRdb took over this immuneACCESS table, retaining in-frame rearrangements with V and J assigned. Such tables are incomplete; in checked studies, under half of the missing clones stem from an unresolved V gene, and the remainder is unexplained. The DNA gave D and trimming, while V, J and clone size come from that table. The sample includes 150,000 to 200,000 clones, with roughly 92% observed a single time. Roughly 1.4% of the sample rests with the top ten.

V loses 6 bases, J loses 0 bases, and the germline ends lie 15 bases apart. CDR1 and CDR2, per the germline V gene (reference sequence), are LGHDT and YNNKEL. Its CDR3 holds 16 amino acids, cysteine through phenylalanine. The entry retains the CDR3 DNA only, 48 bases that are in frame from base 1. Rearrangement joined TRBV3-1 (or the pseudogene TRBV3-2) to TRBJ2-4; the D gene cannot be named for sure. The receptor comes from an adult in good health. The input for sequencing was peripheral blood, taken on day 0 of AZD1222 vaccination. The CDR3 region reads CASRSSATLAKNIQYF. DNA sequence: TGTGCCAGCAGATCGTCCGCTACTCTAGCCAAAAACATTCAGTACTTC.